This TCR beta chain was captured in a study of prognosis after radiotherapy for stage I lung cancer (dated by TCRdb to about 2021). Study-wide context: Over 15 stage I NSCLC patients were enrolled in Nanjing, China, between early 2018 and 2019. In every patient, SBRT was given without any concurrent therapy. Peripheral blood TCR beta repertoires were profiled in stage I NSCLC patients before and after stereotactic body radiotherapy, and the repertoires were related to distant failure. Every patient was regarded as medically inoperable, because of comorbidities in eleven to twelve cases and refusal of surgery in roughly seven cases. SBRT was delivered in 3 to 5 fractions with a biologically effective dose of at least 100 Gy, and image-guided IMRT or VMAT was used for delivery. Approximately 14 of the patients presented with newly diagnosed primary stage I lung tumors; five had oligometastatic NSCLC following surgical resection of the primary tumor. On tumor histology, around twelve patients had adenocarcinoma and roughly 7 had squamous cell carcinoma. After SBRT, distant metastases developed in four of the 19 patients at a median of 7 months, while the remaining 15 patients had no significant progression. The study sequenced 40 or so blood samples from approximately 20 patients, one before and one after SBRT per patient. The cohort included about a dozen men and about six women, with a median age of about 70 years and a range of about 50 to 85 years.

General findings and caveats noted by the study authors: No adjustment for multiple comparisons was applied to any of the reported P values. The study was limited by its small cohort and short follow-up, and the findings require independent validation. Tumor specificity of expanded TCR clones was not determined. Post-SBRT Shannon entropy and its change from baseline were lower in patients who developed distant metastases; baseline Shannon entropy was not associated with metastases. Unique TCR clone counts fell after SBRT (median 10,088 before versus several thousand after; Wilcoxon paired P=0.011). TRBV and TRBJ usage frequencies reportedly differed by metastasis status, in two V genes at baseline and in fewer than ten V and two J genes after SBRT.

Two rounds of multiplex PCR were used to amplify the TCR beta CDR3 region from genomic DNA. The first PCR round used primers specific to each TRBV and TRBJ gene, and the primer sequences were filed in Chinese patent CN105087789A. The second PCR round used universal primers. The Roche High Pure PCR Template Preparation Kit was used to extract genomic DNA from the frozen PBMCs. Paired-end sequencing with 151 bp reads was performed on the libraries using an Illumina HiSeq 3000. The study's own analysis went as follows. CutAdapt was used to discard raw reads that did not contain the multiplex PCR primer sequences. PEAR was used to merge high-quality paired reads into contigs. TRB V, D and J gene segments were assigned to each contig with MiXCR by alignment to reference sequences. To remove sequencing errors, CDR3 sequences were clustered according to base quality and sequence similarity. Shannon entropy normalized by the natural log of productive TCR sequence number was used as the measure of diversity. One minus Shannon entropy divided by the natural log of the number of unique clonotypes was used as the definition of clonality. Progression-free survival cut-offs for repertoire metrics were chosen using the Youden index of ROC curves, with analyses run in R 3.5.3. TCRdb reran the public reads through fastp at Q25 and MiXCR, keeping productive beta chains. All rows with the same CDR3 protein become a single entry with the most common DNA and genes. The V and J calls here are based on TCRdb, not the publication. The sample table lists around 26,000 distinct CDR3 sequences, 30% of them with a count of one. About 32% of the sample lies in the top ten.

From its cysteine to its phenylalanine, the CDR3 spans 14 amino acids. Only the CDR3 DNA stays, 42 bases, in frame from base 1. CDR1 is given as MDHEN and CDR2 as SYDVKM, both from the germline V gene. V is pruned by 5 bases and J by 5 bases, leaving 5 bases of the junction without a gene match. No patient had a history of other malignancies or prior chemotherapy or radiotherapy, and all had node-negative disease on CT and PET/CT. About 6.4 milliliters of peripheral venous blood were drawn into EDTA tubes at each of two time points. PBMCs were isolated by Ficoll-Paque Plus density-gradient centrifugation. Right after collection, samples were placed at -80 degrees C and kept there until analysis. As to this clonotype: The antigen it binds to is not known. The input lacks base qualities; no much larger clone sits a single base away.

The TCR sequence derives from a donor aged 50 or older with non-small cell lung cancer. Recombination joined TRBV28 with TRBJ1-2; the junction holds 10 bases that match TRBD1. The sequencing here drew on PBMCs, taken before or after stereotactic body radiation therapy (not recorded which). The sequenced DNA is TGTGCCAGCAGTGCCGGGACAGGGGTTTATGGCTACACCTTC. Translated, it reads CASSAGTGVYGYTF.